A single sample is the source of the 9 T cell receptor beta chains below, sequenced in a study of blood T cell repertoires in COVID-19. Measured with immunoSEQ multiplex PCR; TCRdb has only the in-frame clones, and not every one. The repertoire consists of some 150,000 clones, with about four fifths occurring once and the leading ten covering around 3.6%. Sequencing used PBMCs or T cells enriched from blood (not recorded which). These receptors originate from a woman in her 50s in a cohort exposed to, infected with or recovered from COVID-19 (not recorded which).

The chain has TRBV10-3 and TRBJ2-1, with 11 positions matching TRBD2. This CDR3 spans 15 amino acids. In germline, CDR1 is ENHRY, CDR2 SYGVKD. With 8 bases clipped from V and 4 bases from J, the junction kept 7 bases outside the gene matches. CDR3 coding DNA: TGTGCCATCCGAGAGACTAGCGGGACGTACAATGAGCAGTTCTTC. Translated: CAIRETSGTYNEQFF.

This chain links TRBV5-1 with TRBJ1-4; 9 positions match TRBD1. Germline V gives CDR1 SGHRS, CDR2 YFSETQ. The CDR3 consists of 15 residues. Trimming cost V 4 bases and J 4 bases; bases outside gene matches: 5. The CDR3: CASSVTGGLNEKLFF. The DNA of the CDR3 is TGCGCCAGCAGCGTGACAGGGGGGCTTAATGAAAAACTGTTTTTT. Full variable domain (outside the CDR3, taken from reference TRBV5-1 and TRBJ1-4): KAGVTQTPRYLIKTRGQQVTLSCSPISGHRSVSWYQQTPGQGLQFLFEYFSETQRNKGNFPGRFSGRQFSNSRSEMNVSTLELGDSALYLCASSVTGGLNEKLFFGSGTQLSVL.

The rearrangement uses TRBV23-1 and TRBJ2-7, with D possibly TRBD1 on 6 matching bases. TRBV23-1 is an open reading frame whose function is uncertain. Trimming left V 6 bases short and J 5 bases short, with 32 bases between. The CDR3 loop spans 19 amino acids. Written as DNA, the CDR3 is TGCGCCAGCAGCCCAGGGGTCCCGCGTTTCACACAAATCGTCAACGAGCAGTACTTC. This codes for CASSPGVPRFTQIVNEQYF.

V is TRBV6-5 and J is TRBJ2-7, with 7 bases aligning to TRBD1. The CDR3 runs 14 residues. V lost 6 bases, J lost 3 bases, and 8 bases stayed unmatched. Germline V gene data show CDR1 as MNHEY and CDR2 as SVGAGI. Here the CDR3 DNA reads TGTGCCAGCAGAAGATCTGGACAGGTCTACGAGCAGTACTTC. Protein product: CASRRSGQVYEQYF.

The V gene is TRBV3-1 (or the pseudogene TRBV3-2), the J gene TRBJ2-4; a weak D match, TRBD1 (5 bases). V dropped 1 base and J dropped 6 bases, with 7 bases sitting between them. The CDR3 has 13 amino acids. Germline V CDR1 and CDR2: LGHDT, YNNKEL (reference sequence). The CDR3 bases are TGTGCCAGCAGCCAAGTCAGGGCAAACATTCAGTACTTC. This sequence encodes CASSQVRANIQYF.

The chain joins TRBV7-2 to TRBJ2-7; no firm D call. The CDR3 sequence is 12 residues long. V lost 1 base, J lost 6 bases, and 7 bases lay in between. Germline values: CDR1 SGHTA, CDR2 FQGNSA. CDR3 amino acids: CASSLVQSEQYF. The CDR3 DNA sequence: TGTGCCAGCAGCTTAGTTCAATCCGAGCAGTACTTC.

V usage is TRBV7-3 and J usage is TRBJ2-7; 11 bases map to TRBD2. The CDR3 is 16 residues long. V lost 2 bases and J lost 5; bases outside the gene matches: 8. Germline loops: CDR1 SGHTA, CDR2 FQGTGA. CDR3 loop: CASSLGGLAGTHEQYF. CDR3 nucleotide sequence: TGTGCCAGCAGCTTAGGAGGACTAGCGGGTACCCACGAGCAGTACTTC.

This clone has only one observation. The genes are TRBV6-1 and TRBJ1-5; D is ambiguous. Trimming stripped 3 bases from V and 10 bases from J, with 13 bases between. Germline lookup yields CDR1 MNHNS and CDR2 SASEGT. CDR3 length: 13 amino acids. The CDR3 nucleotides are TGTGCCAGCAGTGAGAGCGAAACGGGACCCCAGCATTTT. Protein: CASSESETGPQHF.

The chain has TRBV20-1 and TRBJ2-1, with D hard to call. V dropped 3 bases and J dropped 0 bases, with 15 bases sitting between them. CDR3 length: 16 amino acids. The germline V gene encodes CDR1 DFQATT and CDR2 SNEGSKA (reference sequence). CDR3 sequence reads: CSASLLTASSYNEQFF. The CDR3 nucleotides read TGCAGTGCTAGTCTTCTTACCGCGAGCTCCTACAATGAGCAGTTCTTC.